The rows below give T cell receptor beta chains drawn from one sample of a study of OX40 agonist ivuxolimab in advanced cancers. Here immunoSEQ multiplex PCR was the method, and the copy in TCRdb shows in-frame clones only, minus some. The sample holds 74,000 or so clones; approximately 86% are singletons and the top ten take roughly 2%. Material: CD4+ or CD8+ T cells sorted from blood, obtained in a trial of the OX40 agonist ivuxolimab. The receptors here all came from an adult with an advanced solid tumor such as melanoma, head and neck, liver or kidney cancer. The CDR3 runs from the conserved cysteine through the conserved F or W. Each record gives: clone size, D gene, J gene, V gene, CDR3 DNA, CDR3 protein. The D gene is left open where the match is weak. Where a row states a size, it is once, few, many or the class of an expanded clone; other rows omit it.

size: NA
D: TRBD2
J: TRBJ2-1
V: TRBV7-9
DNA: TGTGCCAGCATGGGACTAGCGGGTTCCTACAATGAGCAGTTCTTC
CDR3: CASMGLAGSYNEQFF

size: NA
D: TRBD1
J: TRBJ1-5
V: TRBV10-3
DNA: TGTGCCATCCGGACAGGGAATCAGCCCCAGCATTTT
CDR3: CAIRTGNQPQHF

size: NA
D: TRBD1
J: TRBJ2-7
V: TRBV5-1
DNA: TGCGCCAGCAGCCCGGATGGACAGGGGACCGAGCAGTACTTC
CDR3: CASSPDGQGTEQYF

size: NA
D: TRBD2
J: TRBJ2-3
V: TRBV2
DNA: TGTGCCAGCACCCCAAGGGGACTAGCGAGCACAGATACGCAGTATTTT
CDR3: CASTPRGLASTDTQYF

size: NA
D: TRBD1
J: TRBJ2-6
V: TRBV10-3
DNA: TGTGCCATCAGTGTTTCGACAGGGCTTGGGGCCAACGTCCTGACTTTC
CDR3: CAISVSTGLGANVLTF

size: NA
D: NA
J: TRBJ2-7
V: TRBV11-2
DNA: TGTGCCAGCAGCTTAAGTACCCGGGGGTTCGAGCAGTACTTC
CDR3: CASSLSTRGFEQYF

size: NA
D: TRBD1
J: TRBJ2-7
V: TRBV19
DNA: TGTGCCAGTAGTACCCGGGACAGGGGGGCCTACGAGCAGTACTTC
CDR3: CASSTRDRGAYEQYF

size: NA
D: NA
J: TRBJ2-7
V: TRBV6-5
DNA: TGTGCCAGCAGTCTGACAGCCGTGAGGGGCTACGAGCAGTACTTC
CDR3: CASSLTAVRGYEQYF

size: NA
D: NA
J: TRBJ2-7
V: TRBV7-3
DNA: TGTGCCAGCAGCCCCGGGCGTTCCTACGAGCAGTACTTC
CDR3: CASSPGRSYEQYF

size: NA
D: NA
J: TRBJ1-6
V: TRBV6-1
DNA: TGTGCCAGCAGTGTTGGTAATTCACCCCTCCACTTT
CDR3: CASSVGNSPLHF

size: NA
D: TRBD2
J: TRBJ2-3
V: TRBV6-6
DNA: TGTGCCAGCAGTTACGCAACGGGAGGGGGAGATACGCAGTATTTT
CDR3: CASSYATGGGDTQYF

size: once
D: NA
J: TRBJ1-3
V: TRBV4-3
DNA: TGCGCCAGCAGCCAAGATTCCGGGGGAGGAAACACCATATATTTT
CDR3: CASSQDSGGGNTIYF

size: few
D: NA
J: TRBJ1-1
V: TRBV4-1
DNA: TGCGCCAGCAGCCAATTAAATCGAGCTTCGGGCGCTGAAGCTTTCTTT
CDR3: CASSQLNRASGAEAFF

size: NA
D: NA
J: TRBJ2-7
V: TRBV5-4
DNA: TGTGCCAGCAGCCGAGGACTGGCCTACGAGCAGTACTTC
CDR3: CASSRGLAYEQYF